These T cell receptor beta chains were read from a single sample in a study of PD-L1 blockade in urothelial cancer. Sequenced by immunoSEQ multiplex PCR; TCRdb stores in-frame clones only, minus some. The sample consists of fewer than 40,000 clones, 85% to 90% of them appearing once. The sequencing used PBMCs, collected around atezolizumab (anti-PD-L1) treatment. These TCRs come from a man over 45 with urothelial cancer. Each CDR3 is given with its conserved first and last residue. Each record gives: V gene, J gene, clone size, D gene, CDR3 protein, CDR3 DNA. D genes are given only for firm matches. Only some rows state a clone size, as once, few, many or a class for expanded clones.

v_call: TRBV18; j_call: TRBJ2-1; clone_size: -; d_call: TRBD1; cdr3_aa: CASSQGAGTEQFF; cdr3_nt: TGTGCCAGCTCTCAGGGGGCCGGAACTGAGCAGTTCTTC
v_call: TRBV5-1; j_call: TRBJ2-3; clone_size: -; d_call: -; cdr3_aa: CASSLQSTSSTDTQYF; cdr3_nt: TGCGCCAGCAGCTTGCAATCGACTTCTAGCACAGATACGCAGTATTTT
v_call: TRBV2; j_call: TRBJ2-1; clone_size: -; d_call: -; cdr3_aa: CASHLYNEQFF; cdr3_nt: TGTGCCAGCCACTTATACAATGAGCAGTTCTTC
v_call: TRBV7-2; j_call: TRBJ2-2; clone_size: -; d_call: TRBD1; cdr3_aa: CASSQTGGHTGELFF; cdr3_nt: TGTGCCAGCAGTCAAACAGGGGGTCACACCGGGGAGCTGTTTTTT
v_call: TRBV30; j_call: TRBJ2-5; clone_size: -; d_call: TRBD2; cdr3_aa: CAWCPGGPIGAQYF; cdr3_nt: TGTGCCTGGTGTCCGGGGGGGCCCATAGGGGCCCAGTACTTC
v_call: TRBV27; j_call: TRBJ2-3; clone_size: -; d_call: TRBD1; cdr3_aa: CASSLDRATDTQYF; cdr3_nt: TGTGCCAGCAGTTTAGACAGGGCGACAGATACGCAGTATTTT
v_call: TRBV11-3; j_call: TRBJ2-1; clone_size: -; d_call: -; cdr3_aa: CASSPGYGGPYNEQFF; cdr3_nt: TGTGCCAGCAGCCCTGGGTACGGGGGACCCTACAATGAGCAGTTCTTC
v_call: TRBV19; j_call: TRBJ2-7; clone_size: -; d_call: TRBD1; cdr3_aa: CASSFGTGGAYEQYF; cdr3_nt: TGTGCCAGTAGTTTCGGGACAGGCGGAGCCTACGAGCAGTACTTC
v_call: TRBV9; j_call: TRBJ2-1; clone_size: -; d_call: -; cdr3_aa: CASSPIRSEQFF; cdr3_nt: TGTGCCAGCAGCCCGATAAGGAGTGAGCAGTTCTTC
v_call: TRBV25-1; j_call: TRBJ2-5; clone_size: -; d_call: TRBD1; cdr3_aa: CASSERTGKYQETQYF; cdr3_nt: TGTGCCAGCAGTGAGAGGACAGGAAAGTACCAAGAGACCCAGTACTTC
v_call: TRBV7-8; j_call: TRBJ2-1; clone_size: -; d_call: TRBD2; cdr3_aa: CASSLGTSGVSYNEQFF; cdr3_nt: TGTGCCAGCAGCTTAGGGACTAGCGGGGTGTCCTACAATGAGCAGTTCTTC
v_call: TRBV30; j_call: TRBJ1-1; clone_size: -; d_call: -; cdr3_aa: CAWTSFTSQLIQGNTEAFF; cdr3_nt: TGTGCCTGGACTTCGTTCACCAGCCAGCTTATACAGGGGAACACTGAAGCTTTCTTT
v_call: TRBV2; j_call: TRBJ1-1; clone_size: few; d_call: -; cdr3_aa: CASTKSSGVVDSEAFF; cdr3_nt: TGTGCCAGTACCAAATCGTCAGGGGTTGTAGACTCTGAAGCTTTCTTT
v_call: TRBV6-5; j_call: TRBJ2-7; clone_size: once; d_call: -; cdr3_aa: CASRYSARGSSYEQYF; cdr3_nt: TGTGCCAGCAGGTACTCAGCCAGGGGAAGCTCCTACGAGCAGTACTTC
v_call: TRBV30; j_call: TRBJ1-4; clone_size: -; d_call: TRBD1; cdr3_aa: CAWSRGQGANEKLFF; cdr3_nt: TGTGCCTGGAGTAGGGGACAGGGCGCTAATGAAAAACTGTTTTTT
v_call: TRBV5-1; j_call: TRBJ2-5; clone_size: -; d_call: TRBD1; cdr3_aa: CASSSTQGAWETQYF; cdr3_nt: TGCGCCAGCAGCTCGACGCAGGGGGCATGGGAGACCCAGTACTTC
v_call: TRBV27; j_call: TRBJ1-1; clone_size: -; d_call: TRBD1; cdr3_aa: CASSSPNRGLGNTEAFF; cdr3_nt: TGTGCCAGCAGTTCCCCTAACAGGGGGCTGGGGAACACTGAAGCTTTCTTT
v_call: TRBV19; j_call: TRBJ2-2; clone_size: -; d_call: -; cdr3_aa: CASSTRVFGTGELFF; cdr3_nt: TGTGCCAGTAGTACCAGGGTTTTTGGCACCGGGGAGCTGTTTTTT
v_call: TRBV27; j_call: TRBJ2-7; clone_size: -; d_call: TRBD2; cdr3_aa: CASSLLEAGVSHEQYF; cdr3_nt: TGTGCCAGCAGTCTACTCGAAGCGGGAGTATCCCACGAGCAGTACTTC
v_call: TRBV7-2; j_call: TRBJ2-1; clone_size: -; d_call: TRBD1; cdr3_aa: CASRPTGVSSYNEQFF; cdr3_nt: TGTGCCAGCAGACCTACAGGGGTCAGCTCCTACAATGAGCAGTTCTTC
v_call: TRBV29-1; j_call: TRBJ2-7; clone_size: once; d_call: -; cdr3_aa: CSVERRFEQYF; cdr3_nt: TGCAGCGTTGAACGGCGGTTCGAGCAGTACTTC
v_call: TRBV7-9; j_call: TRBJ2-7; clone_size: -; d_call: -; cdr3_aa: CASTILTGASYEQYF; cdr3_nt: TGTGCCAGCACTATACTCACAGGAGCCTCCTACGAGCAGTACTTC
v_call: TRBV6-5; j_call: TRBJ1-2; clone_size: -; d_call: -; cdr3_aa: CASRNPGQLTGYTF; cdr3_nt: TGTGCCAGCAGAAATCCGGGACAACTAACGGGCTACACCTTC
v_call: TRBV19; j_call: TRBJ2-2; clone_size: -; d_call: TRBD1; cdr3_aa: CASNQQGASTGELFF; cdr3_nt: TGTGCCAGTAACCAACAGGGGGCGAGTACCGGGGAGCTGTTTTTT
v_call: TRBV4-3; j_call: TRBJ2-1; clone_size: -; d_call: TRBD2; cdr3_aa: CASSPRLLAGLNNEQFF; cdr3_nt: TGCGCCAGCAGTCCCCGACTTCTAGCGGGACTAAACAATGAGCAGTTCTTC
v_call: TRBV7-8; j_call: TRBJ2-6; clone_size: -; d_call: -; cdr3_aa: CASSLAGASSGANVLTF; cdr3_nt: TGTGCCAGCAGCTTAGCGGGAGCTTCCTCTGGGGCCAACGTCCTGACTTTC
v_call: TRBV19; j_call: TRBJ2-1; clone_size: -; d_call: -; cdr3_aa: CASSPLDPSGQFF; cdr3_nt: TGTGCCAGTAGTCCCCTGGACCCCAGCGGGCAGTTCTTC
v_call: TRBV10-2; j_call: TRBJ2-3; clone_size: -; d_call: TRBD2; cdr3_aa: CASRFTSGGMFDTQYF; cdr3_nt: TGCGCCAGCAGGTTTACTAGCGGGGGTATGTTCGATACGCAGTATTTT
v_call: TRBV19; j_call: TRBJ1-5; clone_size: -; d_call: -; cdr3_aa: CASSIGPGPQHF; cdr3_nt: TGTGCCAGTAGTATCGGTCCCGGGCCCCAGCATTTT
v_call: TRBV29-1; j_call: TRBJ1-1; clone_size: few; d_call: TRBD1; cdr3_aa: CSVKTGANTEAFF; cdr3_nt: TGCAGCGTCAAAACAGGGGCGAACACTGAAGCTTTCTTT
v_call: TRBV7-2; j_call: TRBJ1-5; clone_size: once; d_call: TRBD1; cdr3_aa: CASSAGTGSNQPQHF; cdr3_nt: TGTGCCAGCAGCGCAGGGACAGGGAGCAATCAGCCCCAGCATTTT
v_call: TRBV7-6; j_call: TRBJ1-6; clone_size: -; d_call: TRBD1; cdr3_aa: CASSLAGTGNSPLHF; cdr3_nt: TGTGCCAGCAGCTTGGCCGGGACAGGGAATTCACCCCTCCACTTT
v_call: TRBV5-4; j_call: TRBJ2-5; clone_size: -; d_call: -; cdr3_aa: CASSSALKQETQYF; cdr3_nt: TGTGCCAGCAGCTCCGCTCTAAAACAAGAGACCCAGTACTTC
v_call: TRBV5-1; j_call: TRBJ2-1; clone_size: few; d_call: -; cdr3_aa: CASSLEGATYNEQFF; cdr3_nt: TGCGCCAGCAGCTTGGAAGGGGCAACATACAATGAGCAGTTCTTC
v_call: TRBV19; j_call: TRBJ1-3; clone_size: -; d_call: TRBD1; cdr3_aa: CASSTRQGSGNTIYF; cdr3_nt: TGTGCCAGTAGTACTCGACAGGGGTCCGGAAACACCATATATTTT
v_call: TRBV29-1; j_call: TRBJ2-7; clone_size: -; d_call: TRBD1; cdr3_aa: CSVGGQGVSYEQYF; cdr3_nt: TGCAGCGTTGGTGGACAGGGGGTATCCTACGAGCAGTACTTC
v_call: TRBV18; j_call: TRBJ2-2; clone_size: -; d_call: -; cdr3_aa: CASSLEGAGELFF; cdr3_nt: TGTGCCAGCTCGCTGGAAGGGGCCGGGGAGCTGTTTTTT
v_call: TRBV30; j_call: TRBJ2-1; clone_size: -; d_call: TRBD1; cdr3_aa: CASDRAYNEQFF; cdr3_nt: TGTGCCTCGGACAGGGCCTACAATGAGCAGTTCTTC
v_call: TRBV6-5; j_call: TRBJ2-7; clone_size: -; d_call: -; cdr3_aa: CASSPKRAGRYEQYF; cdr3_nt: TGTGCCAGCAGTCCAAAGCGGGCGGGTCGGTACGAGCAGTACTTC
v_call: TRBV7-9; j_call: TRBJ2-4; clone_size: -; d_call: -; cdr3_aa: CASSPPVLAKNIQYF; cdr3_nt: TGTGCCAGCAGCCCCCCAGTGCTAGCCAAAAACATTCAGTACTTC
v_call: TRBV25-1; j_call: TRBJ1-2; clone_size: -; d_call: -; cdr3_aa: CASSDLVKGGGYTF; cdr3_nt: TGTGCCAGCAGTGACCTCGTGAAGGGAGGAGGCTACACCTTC
v_call: TRBV10-1; j_call: TRBJ2-7; clone_size: -; d_call: TRBD2; cdr3_aa: CASSAGTSGAYEQYF; cdr3_nt: TGCGCCAGCAGTGCCGGGACTAGCGGGGCCTACGAGCAGTACTTC
v_call: TRBV6-1; j_call: TRBJ2-7; clone_size: -; d_call: TRBD1; cdr3_aa: CASKQAQGAYEQYF; cdr3_nt: TGTGCCAGCAAACAAGCACAGGGGGCCTACGAGCAGTACTTC
v_call: TRBV5-1; j_call: TRBJ2-3; clone_size: few; d_call: TRBD1; cdr3_aa: CASSFGTGADTQYF; cdr3_nt: TGCGCCAGCAGCTTCGGAACAGGGGCAGATACGCAGTATTTT
v_call: TRBV5-1; j_call: TRBJ2-5; clone_size: -; d_call: TRBD1; cdr3_aa: CASSLEGQGARETQYF; cdr3_nt: TGCGCCAGCAGCTTGGAGGGACAGGGGGCGCGGGAGACCCAGTACTTC
v_call: TRBV28; j_call: TRBJ1-2; clone_size: -; d_call: TRBD1; cdr3_aa: CASSPATGTYAPF; cdr3_nt: TGTGCCAGCAGTCCTGCGACAGGGACCTATGCTCCCTTC
v_call: TRBV11-2; j_call: TRBJ2-1; clone_size: -; d_call: -; cdr3_aa: CASSPIQGYNEQFF; cdr3_nt: TGTGCCAGCAGCCCGATACAGGGATACAATGAGCAGTTCTTC
v_call: TRBV30; j_call: TRBJ1-6; clone_size: -; d_call: -; cdr3_aa: CACRGGPTPLHF; cdr3_nt: TGTGCCTGCCGGGGTGGCCCAACACCCCTCCACTTT